The 30 T cell receptor beta chains listed next were all sequenced from one sample in a study of radiotherapy plus CTLA-4 blockade in lung cancer. Profiling relied on immunoSEQ multiplex PCR, and the TCRdb table lists in-frame clones only, not all of them. The sample carries 95,000 to 150,000 clones, 80% to 90% recorded once. The material was peripheral blood, obtained from a patient treated with radiotherapy plus ipilimumab. The receptor set was obtained from a human donor with non-small cell lung cancer that progressed on radiotherapy plus ipilimumab.

The chain joins TRBV7-3 to TRBJ2-3; D is perhaps TRBD2 (6 bases). CDR1 is SGHTA and CDR2 is FQGTGA in the germline V gene. This CDR3 is built from 15 residues. Trimming removed 4 bases at V and 4 bases at J, with 15 bases between. In DNA, the CDR3 is TGTGCCAGCAGCTCCATAGCGGCCCCGTCAGATACGCAGTATTTT. It encodes CASSSIAAPSDTQYF. Looking up the rest from reference TRBV7-3 and TRBJ2-3 gives the full variable domain: GAGVSQTPSNKVTEKGKYVELRCDPISGHTALYWYRQSLGQGPEFLIYFQGTGAADDSGLPNDRFFAVRPEGSVSTLKIQRTERGDSAVYLCASSSIAAPSDTQYFGPGTRLTVL.

The V and J genes are TRBV2 and TRBJ2-1; TRBD2 agrees at 10 bases. The V gene end was trimmed by 3 bases and the J gene end by 9 bases; junction bases not matched to a gene: 8. Germline V gene sequence: CDR1 SNHLY, CDR2 FYNNEI. This CDR3 comprises 15 residues. CDR3 region: CASSEGLAGVGEQFF. DNA for the CDR3: TGTGCCAGCAGTGAGGGGCTAGCGGGAGTTGGTGAGCAGTTCTTC.

The V gene is TRBV29-1, the J gene TRBJ2-7; 9 bases are a match to TRBD2. This CDR3 region has 12 residues. With V trimmed by 6 bases and J by 3 bases, 3 bases remained unmatched. Germline CDR1 reads SQVTM; CDR2 reads ANQGSEA. CDR3 sequence: CSVYSGGYEQYF. For the CDR3, the DNA is TGCAGCGTCTATAGCGGGGGCTACGAGCAGTACTTC.

This clone was recorded once. The chain uses TRBV10-3 and TRBJ1-1; weak D call: TRBD1 (5 bases). Germline V gene lookup returns CDR1 ENHRY and CDR2 SYGVKD. V shed 10 bases and J shed 0 bases, with 18 bases lying between them. The CDR3 is 15 residues long. In DNA form, the CDR3 reads TGTGCCACCAGGGTAGATGAAGCCCTGAACACTGAAGCTTTCTTT. It translates to CATRVDEALNTEAFF.

The chain combines TRBV2 with TRBJ2-3; 9 nucleotides align to TRBD1. Per the germline V gene, CDR1 is SNHLY and CDR2 is FYNNEI. The junction had 4 bases not matched to a gene; V was cut back by 5 bases and J by 1 base. The CDR3 extends over 15 amino acids. The CDR3 nucleotides are TGTGCCAGCAGTTACCGGGACAGGGGCACAGATACGCAGTATTTT. This encodes CASSYRDRGTDTQYF.

The chain combines TRBV6-5 with TRBJ1-3; no clear D gene. The CDR3 sequence is 14 residues long. With 0 bases removed from V and 0 bases from J, the gap between germline ends came to 3 bases. Germline CDR1 reads MNHEY; CDR2 reads SVGAGI. CDR3 sequence reads: CASSYSRSGNTIYF. The CDR3 DNA reads TGTGCCAGCAGTTACTCCCGCTCTGGAAACACCATATATTTT.

The chain links TRBV6-5 to TRBJ2-7; 9 bases agree with TRBD1. Germline CDR1 is MNHEY and CDR2 is SVGAGI. The junction had 9 bases not matched to a gene; V was cut back by 6 bases and J by 3 bases. CDR3 length equals 15 residues. CDR3 protein: CASSLSGTGFYEQYF. The CDR3 DNA follows: TGTGCCAGCAGCCTGTCCGGGACAGGGTTCTACGAGCAGTACTTC.

The chain's CDR3 is CASRGLAVNNEQFF. The CDR3 coding sequence is TGTGCCAGCAGGGGACTAGCGGTAAACAATGAGCAGTTCTTC. The rearrangement uses TRBV2 and TRBJ2-1; TRBD2 matches 11 bases. The length of the CDR3 is 14 residues. The V gene's germline CDR1 is SNHLY and CDR2 FYNNEI. J was trimmed by 5 bases and V by 6 bases; bases with no gene match: 3.

This sequence joins TRBV13 and TRBJ2-2; D ambiguous. Germline-derived CDR1 and CDR2 are PRHDT and FYEKMQ (reference sequence). V was shortened by 2 bases and J by 3 bases, with 7 bases between the two germline ends. The CDR3 spans 14 residues. The CDR3 here is CASSLLRDTGELFF. The DNA for the CDR3 is TGTGCCAGCAGCTTACTTAGGGACACCGGGGAGCTGTTTTTT.

This clone occurred a few times. This chain joins TRBV7-9 and TRBJ1-3; D not certain. This CDR3 contains 13 residues. Germline assignment: CDR1 SEHNR and CDR2 FQNEAQ (reference sequence). Deletions cut 5 bases from V and 3 bases from J, with 8 bases between. In DNA, the CDR3 is TGTGCCAGCAGCCCCGGATTTGGAAACACCATATATTTT. Its translation is CASSPGFGNTIYF.

The chain combines TRBV29-1 with TRBJ1-1; 8 bases match TRBD1. Trimming cost V 5 bases and J 0 bases; bases outside gene matches: 8. This CDR3 has 15 amino acids. Germline V lookup: CDR1 SQVTM, CDR2 ANQGSEA. CDR3 region: CSVPGGLGMNTEAFF. The CDR3 region has the DNA TGCAGCGTTCCAGGGGGCCTTGGGATGAACACTGAAGCTTTCTTT. The complete variable domain, with remaining parts taken from reference TRBV29-1 and TRBJ1-1, reads SAVISQKPSRDICQRGTSLTIQCQVDSQVTMMFWYRQQPGQSLTLIATANQGSEATYESGFVIDKFPISRPNLTFSTLTVSNMSPEDSSIYLCSVPGGLGMNTEAFFGQGTRLTVV.

CDR3 residues: CASSQDGQGTKNIQYF. CDR3 DNA: TGTGCCAGCTCGCAAGACGGACAGGGGACCAAAAACATTCAGTACTTC. The chain is built from TRBV18 and TRBJ2-4, with 9 bases identical to TRBD1. The CDR3 totals 16 residues. In germline, CDR1 is KGHSH, CDR2 LQKENI. The V and J ends lost 6 bases and 2 bases, in that order; junction bases with no gene match: 8.

This chain connects TRBV15 to TRBJ1-1; the D is unclear. Germline CDR1 LNHNV, CDR2 YYDKDF (reference sequence). V was clipped by 0 bases and J by 3 bases, with 8 bases between them. The length of the CDR3 is 14 residues. CDR3 sequence reads: CATSRDPGYTEAFF. CDR3 nucleotide sequence: TGTGCCACCAGCAGAGATCCGGGGTACACTGAAGCTTTCTTT.

The rearrangement uses TRBV7-8 and TRBJ1-1; D is ambiguous. V was clipped by 11 bases and J by 1 base, with 20 bases between them. The V gene's germline CDR1 is SGHVS and CDR2 FQNEAQ. This CDR3 spans 15 amino acids. For the CDR3, the DNA is TGTGCCTCCTCGGTCTCTAGAGTGGGGAACACTGAAGCTTTCTTT. Translation gives CASSVSRVGNTEAFF.

This clone has only one observation. The chain has TRBV5-1 and TRBJ2-1, with D perhaps assigned TRBD1 or TRBD2 (5 bases each). The CDR3 extends over 14 amino acids. V was clipped by 4 bases and J by 10 bases, with 18 bases between them. Germline CDR1 and CDR2: SGHRS and YFSETQ. CDR3 sequence (DNA): TGCGCCAGCAGCCCAACTTCCCGGGACCCGGAGCAGTTCTTC. Amino acid sequence: CASSPTSRDPEQFF.

The chain recombines TRBV5-1 with TRBJ2-3, with TRBD2 identical over 10 bases. Germline CDR1 and CDR2: SGHRS and YFSETQ. Trimming took 1 base from V and 4 from J; bases not matched to a gene: 3. The CDR3 length is 15 residues. CDR3 bases: TGCGCCAGCAGCTTGTTAGCGGGAGGCGCAGATACGCAGTATTTT. Protein sequence: CASSLLAGGADTQYF.

This clone appeared once. The V gene is TRBV9, the J gene TRBJ2-7; the match to TRBD2 covers 10 bases. The CDR3 is made up of 13 amino acids. The V segment lost 4 bases and the J segment 3 bases; nucleotides outside the gene matches: 1. Germline values: CDR1 SGDLS, CDR2 YYNGEE. The CDR3 spells CASSRTSGYEQYF. The CDR3 DNA follows: TGTGCCAGCAGCCGGACTAGCGGCTACGAGCAGTACTTC. Using reference TRBV9 and TRBJ2-7 for the parts outside the CDR3, the full variable domain is DSGVTQTPKHLITATGQRVTLRCSPRSGDLSVYWYQQSLDQGLQFLIQYYNGEERAKGNILERFSAQQFPDLHSELNLSSLELGDSALYFCASSRTSGYEQYFGPGTRLTVT.

A single count supports this clone. This sequence joins TRBV19 and TRBJ1-1; D ambiguous. The CDR3 has 14 residues. In germline, CDR1 is LNHDA, CDR2 SQIVND (reference sequence). Trimming left V 6 bases short and J 4 bases short, with 15 bases between. The DNA of the CDR3 is TGTGCCAGTAGCACCGGACGCCGGGGCACTGAAGCTTTCTTT. Translating it yields CASSTGRRGTEAFF.

This rearrangement joins TRBV6-4 to TRBJ2-1; D unresolved. The V and J ends lost 6 bases and 0 bases respectively, with 12 bases between them. The CDR3 spans 15 residues. The germline gives CDR1 MRHNA, CDR2 SNTAGT. The CDR3 sequence is CASRGYTSSYNEQFF. For the CDR3, the DNA is TGTGCCAGCAGGGGCTATACGAGCTCCTACAATGAGCAGTTCTTC.

This sequence joins TRBV5-1 and TRBJ2-2; the match to TRBD1 covers 9 bases. V lost 3 bases, J lost 4 bases, and 10 bases stayed unmatched. The CDR3 is 17 amino acids. Germline V gives CDR1 SGHRS, CDR2 YFSETQ. CDR3 protein: CASSWTGTGIVTGELFF. The CDR3 DNA is TGCGCCAGCAGCTGGACCGGGACAGGGATTGTCACCGGGGAGCTGTTTTTT.

The chain uses TRBV7-9 and TRBJ2-5, with 8 nucleotides matching TRBD1. The CDR3 totals 14 residues. Per the germline V gene, CDR1 is SEHNR and CDR2 is FQNEAQ (reference sequence). V lost 5 bases, J lost 5 bases, and 7 bases stayed unmatched. CDR3 sequence reads: CASSPGTGGETQYF. CDR3 nucleotides: TGTGCCAGCAGCCCCGGGACAGGCGGGGAGACCCAGTACTTC.

This clone was detected once. The chain carries TRBV2 and TRBJ2-7, with D tentatively TRBD2 (5 bases). V lost 7 bases, J lost 3 bases, and 10 bases lay in between. Germline V gene sequence: CDR1 SNHLY, CDR2 FYNNEI. The CDR3 is made up of 12 amino acids. Here the CDR3 reads CASKNGVYEQYF. CDR3 nucleotide sequence: TGTGCCAGCAAGAACGGGGTCTACGAGCAGTACTTC.

The V and J genes are TRBV5-1 and TRBJ2-1; possibly TRBD1 for D (6 bases). This CDR3 is built from 14 residues. CDR1 is SGHRS and CDR2 is YFSETQ in the germline V gene. The V end was cut by 6 bases, the J end by 0 bases, with 10 bases between. CDR3 coding DNA: TGCGCCAGCATGGGGGCGGACTCCTACAATGAGCAGTTCTTC. This sequence encodes CASMGADSYNEQFF. Full variable domain (rest looked up from reference TRBV5-1 and TRBJ2-1): KAGVTQTPRYLIKTRGQQVTLSCSPISGHRSVSWYQQTPGQGLQFLFEYFSETQRNKGNFPGRFSGRQFSNSRSEMNVSTLELGDSALYLCASMGADSYNEQFFGPGTRLTVL.

V gene TRBV25-1 combines with J gene TRBJ1-2; possibly TRBD1 for D (5 bases). The germline V gene encodes CDR1 MGHDK and CDR2 SYGVNS. The ends were cut back, 5 bases at V and 5 bases at J, with 15 bases in the middle. The CDR3 is 14 amino acids. Here the CDR3 reads CASSQGLPPYGYTF. The DNA for the CDR3 is TGTGCCAGCAGTCAGGGTCTCCCCCCGTATGGCTACACCTTC.

This clone was found once. J is TRBJ1-1 and V is TRBV7-9, with 9 bases that match TRBD1. Germline-derived CDR1 and CDR2 are SEHNR and FQNEAQ (reference sequence). Trimming removed 5 bases from V and 1 base from J; junction bases left unmatched: 5. CDR3 length: 15 residues. This CDR3 reads CASSPPGQGNTEAFF. The CDR3 coding sequence is TGTGCCAGCAGCCCCCCGGGACAGGGGAACACTGAAGCTTTCTTT. The full variable domain, rest sourced from reference TRBV7-9 and TRBJ1-1, is DTGVSQNPRHKITKRGQNVTFRCDPISEHNRLYWYRQTLGQGPEFLTYFQNEAQLEKSRLLSDRFSAERPKGSFSTLEIQRTEQGDSAMYLCASSPPGQGNTEAFFGQGTRLTVV.

The V gene is TRBV7-9, the J gene TRBJ2-5; 7 bases are shared with TRBD2. The J call is uncertain, as TRBJ2-7 better fits the DNA end. Germline V gives CDR1 SEHNR, CDR2 FQNEAQ (reference sequence). The CDR3 has 14 amino acids. DNA for the CDR3: TGTGCCAGCAGCTTATATGCGGGAGATGGCGAGCAGTACTTC. Amino acids: CASSLYAGDGEQYF.

The chain uses TRBV6-5 and TRBJ2-7; D is ambiguous. Trimming removed 0 bases from V and 7 bases from J, with 4 bases in between. From germline, CDR1 is MNHEY and CDR2 SVGAGI. The CDR3 totals 11 residues. The CDR3: CASSYSREQYF. Written as DNA, the CDR3 is TGTGCCAGCAGTTACTCGAGGGAGCAGTACTTC.

This clone was seen just once. J is TRBJ1-1 and V is TRBV27; TRBD1 might be the D (5 bases). V was pared by 6 bases and J by 3 bases, with 14 bases between. Germline loops: CDR1 MNHEY, CDR2 SMNVEV (reference sequence). The CDR3 consists of 14 residues. The CDR3 reads CASRKGAWDTEAFF. The CDR3 DNA is TGTGCCAGCAGGAAAGGGGCTTGGGACACTGAAGCTTTCTTT.

The rearrangement uses TRBV4-1 and TRBJ2-7, with 8 bases that match TRBD1. With V trimmed by 4 bases and J by 5 bases, 13 bases remained unmatched. This CDR3 contains 16 residues. The germline gives CDR1 MGHRA, CDR2 YSYEKL. The CDR3 nucleotides are TGCGCCAGCAGCCCAACCGGGACAGGCGTGCGGAACGAGCAGTACTTC. It specifies CASSPTGTGVRNEQYF.

In this sample, this clone turned up once. This chain links TRBV7-9 with TRBJ2-7, with 8 bases that match TRBD1. The J segment lost 3 bases and the V segment lost 5 bases, leaving 6 bases of the junction unmatched. The length of the CDR3 is 14 residues. Germline assignment: CDR1 SEHNR and CDR2 FQNEAQ (reference sequence). The CDR3: CASSRGQANYEQYF. DNA for the CDR3: TGTGCCAGCAGCCGGGGACAGGCCAACTACGAGCAGTACTTC.